This passage covers 16 T cell receptor beta chains from one sample sequenced in a study of OX40 agonist ivuxolimab in advanced cancers. TCRdb's table, derived via immunoSEQ multiplex PCR, lists solely in-frame clones and lacks some. The data show approximately 37,000 clones, 84% seen once. The sequences come from CD4+ or CD8+ T cells sorted from blood, collected in a trial of the OX40 agonist ivuxolimab. The receptors come from an adult with an advanced solid tumor such as melanoma, head and neck, liver or kidney cancer.

The chain is built from TRBV19 and TRBJ2-1; D perhaps matches TRBD2 (6 bases). V dropped 7 bases and J dropped 1 base, with 14 bases sitting between them. Germline V gene data show CDR1 as LNHDA and CDR2 as SQIVND (reference sequence). This CDR3 spans 15 amino acids. DNA for the CDR3: TGTGCCAGTAACCCCCGGGGAGGTTCCTACAATGAGCAGTTCTTC. It is translated as CASNPRGGSYNEQFF.

This chain joins TRBV28 and TRBJ1-2, with unresolved D. Germline V CDR1 and CDR2: MDHEN, SYDVKM. V was pared by 3 bases and J by 3 bases, with 5 bases between. This CDR3 region has 12 residues. The CDR3: CASSFGHYGYTF. The CDR3 bases are TGTGCCAGCAGTTTTGGACACTATGGCTACACCTTC.

This clone was detected a few times. The chain couples TRBV5-1 to TRBJ1-6; 11 bases agree with TRBD1. Germline V gene sequence: CDR1 SGHRS, CDR2 YFSETQ. V lost 0 bases to trimming and J lost 8 bases; unmatched junction nucleotides: 4. The length of the CDR3 is 16 residues. CDR3 sequence: CASSLEGQGAHSPLHF. The CDR3 DNA follows: TGCGCCAGCAGCTTGGAAGGACAGGGGGCTCATTCACCCCTCCACTTT. Filled out from reference TRBV5-1 and TRBJ1-6, the complete variable domain reads KAGVTQTPRYLIKTRGQQVTLSCSPISGHRSVSWYQQTPGQGLQFLFEYFSETQRNKGNFPGRFSGRQFSNSRSEMNVSTLELGDSALYLCASSLEGQGAHSPLHFGNGTRLTVT.

The chain combines TRBV14 with TRBJ1-4, with D unresolved. Per the germline V gene, CDR1 is SGHDN and CDR2 is FVKESK. This CDR3 is 18 amino acids long. The V end was cut by 1 base, the J end by 0 bases, with 15 bases between. This CDR3 reads CASSQGGGSNPTNEKLFF. DNA of the CDR3: TGTGCCAGCAGCCAAGGTGGAGGGTCGAATCCAACTAATGAAAAACTGTTTTTT.

J is TRBJ1-4 and V is TRBV5-1; 8 nucleotides align to TRBD1. CDR3 size: 15 residues. The germline CDR1 and CDR2 sequences are SGHRS and YFSETQ. V shed 7 bases, J shed 2 bases, and the junction held 7 bases outside the gene matches. CDR3 coding DNA: TGCGCCAGCGCTTGGACAGGGAGCACTAATGAAAAACTGTTTTTT. Encoded protein: CASAWTGSTNEKLFF.

J is TRBJ2-6 and V is TRBV27; TRBD1 agrees at 8 bases. From germline, CDR1 is MNHEY and CDR2 SMNVEV (reference sequence). The CDR3 has 16 amino acids. Germline trimming cut 7 bases from V and 0 bases from J; bases unmatched to any gene: 5. The CDR3 is CASKQGVISGANVLTF. The DNA of the CDR3 is TGTGCCAGCAAACAGGGGGTGATCTCTGGGGCCAACGTCCTGACTTTC.

The V and J genes are TRBV28 and TRBJ1-6; D is uncertain. Per the germline V gene, CDR1 is MDHEN and CDR2 is SYDVKM. The length of the CDR3 is 13 residues. V shed 5 bases and J shed 7 bases, with 9 bases lying between them. CDR3: CASSPTGNSPLHF. DNA of the CDR3: TGTGCCAGCAGTCCCACCGGGAATTCACCCCTCCACTTT.

This sequence joins TRBV19 and TRBJ1-1; 8 nucleotides match TRBD1. Germline loops: CDR1 LNHDA, CDR2 SQIVND (reference sequence). This CDR3 comprises 19 residues. Unmatched junction bases numbered 15, after V lost 3 bases and J lost 0 bases. The CDR3 region has the DNA TGTGCCAGTAGTATTTTGAGGTCGAGGGACAGGCGTTTGAACACTGAAGCTTTCTTT. Its translation: CASSILRSRDRRLNTEAFF.

The chain recombines TRBV5-1 with TRBJ2-1; 7 positions match TRBD1. The CDR3 contains 15 residues. Germline V gene lookup returns CDR1 SGHRS and CDR2 YFSETQ. V shed 0 bases and J 12 bases; nucleotides not matched to a gene: 12. DNA of the CDR3: TGCGCCAGCAGCTTGGGACAGGGAAGATGGTTGAGGCAGTTCTTC. Translation gives CASSLGQGRWLRQFF.

This chain connects TRBV5-1 to TRBJ1-1; the D is unclear. The CDR3 sequence is 13 residues long. V lost 0 bases, J lost 5 bases, and 8 bases lay in between. The germline V gene has CDR1 SGHRS and CDR2 YFSETQ. The CDR3 bases are TGCGCCAGCAGCTTGGAAAGACGGACTGAAGCTTTCTTT. Translating gives CASSLERRTEAFF.

This sequence joins TRBV15 and TRBJ1-1, with 8 bases fitting TRBD1. CDR1 is LNHNV, CDR2 YYDKDF, per germline (reference sequence). The CDR3 runs 14 residues. V lost 5 bases, J lost 5 bases, and 7 bases stayed unmatched. CDR3 region: CATSGQGIGTEAFF. DNA for the CDR3: TGTGCCACCAGCGGACAGGGCATTGGGACTGAAGCTTTCTTT.

This sequence joins TRBV7-2 and TRBJ1-6; D unclear. Germline values: CDR1 SGHTA, CDR2 FQGNSA. The CDR3 spans 13 residues. V was pared by 7 bases and J by 5 bases, with 9 bases between. CDR3: CASTLVNNSPLHF. CDR3 nucleotide sequence: TGTGCCAGCACCTTGGTGAATAATTCACCCCTCCACTTT. The full variable domain, in which reference TRBV7-2 and TRBJ1-6 provide the parts outside the CDR3, is GAGVSQSPSNKVTEKGKDVELRCDPISGHTALYWYRQSLGQGLEFLIYFQGNSAPDKSGLPSDRFSAERTGGSVSTLTIQRTQQEDSAVYLCASTLVNNSPLHFGNGTRLTVT.

The chain recombines TRBV5-1 with TRBJ1-5; tentatively, D is TRBD1 (5 bases). This CDR3 contains 14 residues. V was pared by 3 bases and J by 5 bases, with 12 bases between. The germline V gene has CDR1 SGHRS and CDR2 YFSETQ. CDR3 loop: CASSWGPVDQPQHF. The DNA for the CDR3 is TGCGCCAGCAGCTGGGGACCGGTAGATCAGCCCCAGCATTTT. Supplemented by reference TRBV5-1 and TRBJ1-5, the full variable domain reads KAGVTQTPRYLIKTRGQQVTLSCSPISGHRSVSWYQQTPGQGLQFLFEYFSETQRNKGNFPGRFSGRQFSNSRSEMNVSTLELGDSALYLCASSWGPVDQPQHFGDGTRLSIL.

This clone was seen a few times. The chain joins TRBV4-1 to TRBJ2-6, with D possibly TRBD1 on 6 matching bases. The CDR3 sequence is 19 residues long. CDR1 MGHRA and CDR2 YSYEKL come from the germline V gene. Trimming shortened V by 0 bases and J by 0 bases, and 15 bases separated the two germline ends. The CDR3 DNA reads TGCGCCAGCAGCCAAGATAGGGCAGGGGTTAGCTCTGGGGCCAACGTCCTGACTTTC. It yields the protein CASSQDRAGVSSGANVLTF.

The rearrangement links TRBV5-4 to TRBJ1-2; D might be TRBD1 (6 bases). Looked up from germline, CDR1 is SGHNT and CDR2 is YYREEE (reference sequence). V gave up 3 bases and J gave up 8 bases, with 20 bases separating them. This CDR3 has 15 amino acids. The CDR3: CASSSPQSNRDGYTF. In DNA form, the CDR3 reads TGTGCCAGCAGCTCACCCCAATCTAACAGGGACGGCTACACCTTC.

The table lists this clone with a count of one. The V call is TRBV28, the J call TRBJ2-5, with 7 bases aligning to TRBD1. The germline gives CDR1 MDHEN, CDR2 SYDVKM. This CDR3 contains 15 residues. V trimming: 6 bases; J trimming: 1 base; junction bases outside the gene matches: 8. CDR3 region: CASRSGTAIQETQYF. CDR3 nucleotide sequence: TGTGCCAGCAGGTCCGGGACAGCAATCCAAGAGACCCAGTACTTC.